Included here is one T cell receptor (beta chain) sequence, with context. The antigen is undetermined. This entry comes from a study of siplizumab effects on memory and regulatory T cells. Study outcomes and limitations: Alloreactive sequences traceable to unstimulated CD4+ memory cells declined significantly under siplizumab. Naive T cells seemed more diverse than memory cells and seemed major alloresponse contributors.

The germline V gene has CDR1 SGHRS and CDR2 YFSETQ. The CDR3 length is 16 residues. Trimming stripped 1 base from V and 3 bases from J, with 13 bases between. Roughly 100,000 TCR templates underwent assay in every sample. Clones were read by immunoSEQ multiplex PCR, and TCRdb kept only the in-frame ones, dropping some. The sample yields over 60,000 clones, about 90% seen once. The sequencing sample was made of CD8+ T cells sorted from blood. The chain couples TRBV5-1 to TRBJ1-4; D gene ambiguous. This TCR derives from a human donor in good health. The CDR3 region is CASSLPPGGSNEKLFF. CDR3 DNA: TGCGCCAGCAGCTTGCCCCCGGGCGGATCTAATGAAAAACTGTTTTTT.